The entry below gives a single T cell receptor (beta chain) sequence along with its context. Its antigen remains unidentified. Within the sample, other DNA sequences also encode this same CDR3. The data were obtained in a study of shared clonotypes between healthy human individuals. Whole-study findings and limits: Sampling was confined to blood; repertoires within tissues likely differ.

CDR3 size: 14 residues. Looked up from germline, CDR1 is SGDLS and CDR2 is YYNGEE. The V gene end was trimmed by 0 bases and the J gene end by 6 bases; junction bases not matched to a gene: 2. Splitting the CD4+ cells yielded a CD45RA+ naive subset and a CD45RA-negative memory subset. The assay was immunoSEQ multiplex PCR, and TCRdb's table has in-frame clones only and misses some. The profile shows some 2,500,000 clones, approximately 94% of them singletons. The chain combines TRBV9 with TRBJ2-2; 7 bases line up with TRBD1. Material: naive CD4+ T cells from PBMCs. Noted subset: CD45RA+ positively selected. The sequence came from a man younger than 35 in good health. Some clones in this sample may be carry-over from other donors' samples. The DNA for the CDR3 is TGTGCCAGCAGCGTAGGACAGGGTGCCGGGGAGCTGTTTTTT. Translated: CASSVGQGAGELFF.